The 8 T cell receptor beta chains presented below share a single source sample, sequenced in a study of shared clonotypes between healthy human individuals. Libraries were prepared by immunoSEQ multiplex PCR; TCRdb keeps only in-frame clonotypes and omits some of them. This sample has about 2.4 million clones, with 93% found just once. Sequenced: naive CD4+ T cells from PBMCs. This sample's subset: CD45RA+ positively selected. The source is a man between 18 and 35 years old in good health. Some clones in this sample may be carry-over from other donors' samples.

The chain recombines TRBV15 with TRBJ1-2, with 7 bases matching TRBD1. Germline CDR1 reads LNHNV; CDR2 reads YYDKDF (reference sequence). The CDR3 is 12 amino acids. V trimming: 8 bases; J trimming: 8 bases; junction bases outside the gene matches: 8. This chain's CDR3 is CATGTGERGYTF. DNA for the CDR3: TGTGCCACCGGAACAGGGGAAAGAGGCTACACCTTC.

The chain recombines TRBV7-9 with TRBJ2-1; TRBD2 might be the D (6 bases). Trimming left V 5 bases short and J 5 bases short, with 16 bases between. CDR3 length: 15 amino acids. From germline, CDR1 is SEHNR and CDR2 FQNEAQ (reference sequence). The CDR3 reads CASSPIVWRDNEQFF. The CDR3 bases are TGTGCCAGCAGCCCCATTGTTTGGAGGGACAATGAGCAGTTCTTC.

This clone was seen a single time. The chain combines TRBV9 with TRBJ1-2, with 7 bases matching TRBD1. With V trimmed by 5 bases and J by 4 bases, 5 bases remained unmatched. The CDR3 covers 13 residues. Germline lookup yields CDR1 SGDLS and CDR2 YYNGEE. CDR3 sequence (DNA): TGTGCCAGCAGACCAGGGGGTTCCTATGGCTACACCTTC. This translates into CASRPGGSYGYTF.

This clone was found a few times. This sample also contains other DNA sequences that code for the same CDR3. The CDR3: CASSLLGNTEAFF. The CDR3, as DNA: TGCGCCAGCAGCTTACTAGGAAACACTGAAGCTTTCTTT. V usage is TRBV5-1 and J usage is TRBJ1-1; D is undetermined. The CDR3 spans 13 residues. The V end was cut by 2 bases, the J end by 2 bases, with 7 bases between. Germline lookup yields CDR1 SGHRS and CDR2 YFSETQ.

The rearrangement links TRBV5-5 to TRBJ2-1, with a tentative D call TRBD1 (6 bases). The CDR3 totals 16 residues. Trimming stripped 4 bases from V and 0 bases from J, with 14 bases between. The germline CDR1 and CDR2 sequences are SGHKS and YYEKEE (reference sequence). CDR3 protein: CASSMRGQSSYNEQFF. DNA for the CDR3: TGTGCCAGCAGCATGCGAGGACAGAGCTCCTACAATGAGCAGTTCTTC. The full variable domain, with the rest looked up from reference TRBV5-5 and TRBJ2-1, is DAGVTQSPTHLIKTRGQQVTLRCSPISGHKSVSWYQQVLGQGPQFIFQYYEKEERGRGNFPDRFSARQFPNYSSELNVNALLLGDSALYLCASSMRGQSSYNEQFFGPGTRLTVL.

The rearrangement uses TRBV10-3 and TRBJ2-7, with TRBD1 matching over 7 bases. J was trimmed by 6 bases and V by 10 bases; bases with no gene match: 9. The CDR3 length is 12 residues. Germline loops: CDR1 ENHRY, CDR2 SYGVKD. DNA of the CDR3: TGTGCCACCCGACAGGGCCTTAGCGAGCAGTACTTC. This codes for CATRQGLSEQYF.

The chain is built from TRBV7-9 and TRBJ2-1; D tentatively fits TRBD1 or TRBD2 (7 bases each). Germline lookup yields CDR1 SEHNR and CDR2 FQNEAQ (reference sequence). The germline V and J ends were trimmed by 5 bases and 6 bases, with 17 bases remaining between them. This CDR3 contains 15 residues. This chain's CDR3 is CASSANRGGSNEQFF. The CDR3 bases are TGTGCCAGCAGCGCCAACAGGGGAGGGTCCAATGAGCAGTTCTTC.

V usage is TRBV5-1 and J usage is TRBJ2-3; unclear D gene. The CDR3 runs 15 residues. Trimming left V 1 base short and J 3 bases short, with 12 bases between. The germline V gene encodes CDR1 SGHRS and CDR2 YFSETQ. The CDR3 DNA sequence: TGCGCCAGCAGCTTGTCTGTCAGTCGTACAGATACGCAGTATTTT. Translated, it gives CASSLSVSRTDTQYF.